Shown below are 19 T cell receptor beta chains from a single sample sequenced in a study of blood T cell repertoires in COVID-19. Assay: immunoSEQ multiplex PCR; the TCRdb copy retains only in-frame clones and omits some. The sample holds 110,000 or so clones, 75% to 90% seen once. Material: peripheral blood. Source of these receptors: a woman aged 50 to 60 with acute or convalescent COVID-19.

The chain is built from TRBV28 and TRBJ2-5; no clear D gene. The CDR3 consists of 14 residues. The V and J ends lost 3 bases and 1 base respectively, with 9 bases between them. Germline V lookup: CDR1 MDHEN, CDR2 SYDVKM. In DNA form, the CDR3 reads TGTGCCAGCAGTTTGGCACCTTTCCAAGAGACCCAGTACTTC. The encoded protein is CASSLAPFQETQYF.

The gene calls are TRBV6-2 or TRBV6-3 and TRBJ2-1, with 8 bases that match TRBD2. The CDR3 is made up of 17 amino acids. From germline, CDR1 is MNHEY and CDR2 SVGEGT. Trimming cost V 7 bases and J 0 bases; bases outside gene matches: 11. The CDR3 DNA is TGTGCCAGCACCCCCGTGGCGAGCGGGAGCTCCTACAATGAGCAGTTCTTC. Protein sequence: CASTPVASGSSYNEQFF.

The chain has TRBV29-1 and TRBJ1-2, with 8 bases aligning to TRBD1. The CDR3 has 13 residues. The ends lost 6 bases at V and 4 bases at J; junction bases unmatched: 7. CDR1 SQVTM and CDR2 ANQGSEA come from the germline V gene. The CDR3 sequence: CSVLTGEGYGYTF. In DNA, the CDR3 is TGCAGCGTCTTGACAGGGGAAGGCTATGGCTACACCTTC.

This chain uses TRBV5-8 with TRBJ2-6; D gene unclear. The CDR3 consists of 15 residues. V lost 3 bases to trimming and J lost 0 bases, with 7 bases between them. Germline V gives CDR1 SGHTS, CDR2 YDEGEE. As DNA, the CDR3 is TGTGCCAGCAGCTCTCCAGGCTCTGGGGCCAACGTCCTGACTTTC. It yields the protein CASSSPGSGANVLTF.

The gene calls are TRBV18 and TRBJ1-3; D unclear. There are 17 residues in the CDR3. Trimming took off 3 bases at V and 0 bases at J, with 15 bases between the two ends. Germline-derived CDR1 and CDR2 are KGHSH and LQKENI. DNA of the CDR3: TGTGCCAGCTCACCTCTGGAGGTCCTACACTCTGGAAACACCATATATTTT. Protein: CASSPLEVLHSGNTIYF.

The chain has TRBV28 and TRBJ1-6; TRBD1 aligns across 9 bases. Trimming at V came to 4 bases and at J to 10 bases, leaving 8 bases not matched to a gene. CDR3 length: 15 amino acids. The germline gives CDR1 MDHEN, CDR2 SYDVKM. CDR3 amino acids: CASSSRDRVQSPLHF. As DNA, the CDR3 is TGTGCCAGCAGTTCCCGGGACAGGGTCCAGTCACCCCTCCACTTT.

This clone was seen only a few times. The chain carries TRBV6-6 and TRBJ1-2; D is possibly TRBD1 (5 bases). The CDR3 spans 14 residues. V was clipped by 2 bases and J by 3 bases, with 10 bases between them. Germline V gene lookup returns CDR1 MNHNY and CDR2 SVGAGI (reference sequence). This chain's CDR3 is CASSYPGLYYGYTF. In DNA, the CDR3 is TGTGCCAGCAGTTACCCAGGGCTGTACTATGGCTACACCTTC.

The rearrangement joins TRBV7-2 to TRBJ1-5; D ambiguous. In germline, CDR1 is SGHTA, CDR2 FQGNSA. The CDR3 has 16 amino acids. V lost 2 bases and J lost 0, with 11 bases in between. CDR3 amino acids: CASSLSSGHSNQPQHF. Written as DNA, the CDR3 is TGTGCCAGCAGCTTAAGCTCTGGGCATAGCAATCAGCCCCAGCATTTT. Together with reference TRBV7-2 and TRBJ1-5, the CDR3 gives the full variable domain: GAGVSQSPSNKVTEKGKDVELRCDPISGHTALYWYRQSLGQGLEFLIYFQGNSAPDKSGLPSDRFSAERTGGSVSTLTIQRTQQEDSAVYLCASSLSSGHSNQPQHFGDGTRLSIL.

J is TRBJ1-6 and V is TRBV4-2, with 8 bases lining up with TRBD1. In germline, CDR1 is LGHNA, CDR2 YNFKEQ. The J segment lost 2 bases and the V segment lost 0 bases, leaving 6 bases of the junction unmatched. This CDR3 contains 18 residues. CDR3: CASSQEGDRGTYNSPLHF. The CDR3 DNA follows: TGTGCCAGCAGCCAAGAGGGAGACAGGGGCACCTATAATTCACCCCTCCACTTT.

The V call is TRBV5-6, the J call TRBJ1-5; D is ambiguous. Trimming left V 4 bases short and J 2 bases short, with 4 bases between. Germline V lookup: CDR1 SGHDT, CDR2 YYEEEE. CDR3 size: 12 residues. CDR3 in amino acids: CASSLGNQPQHF. CDR3 in DNA: TGTGCCAGCAGCCTCGGCAATCAGCCCCAGCATTTT.

The chain is built from TRBV6-6 and TRBJ2-6; TRBD1 is a possible D gene (6 bases). The CDR3 spans 16 residues. Trimming took off 4 bases at V and 3 bases at J, with 13 bases between the two ends. Germline loops: CDR1 MNHNY, CDR2 SVGAGI (reference sequence). CDR3 residues: CASSSLQGVGANVLTF. Here the CDR3 DNA reads TGTGCCAGCAGTTCTCTACAGGGTGTTGGGGCCAACGTCCTGACTTTC.

The chain's CDR3 is CASSWDRSDEQYF. The CDR3 DNA follows: TGTGCCAGCAGTTGGGACAGGTCCGACGAGCAGTACTTC. This chain joins TRBV6-2 or TRBV6-3 and TRBJ2-7, with TRBD1 matching 8 bases. V shed 4 bases and J 5 bases; nucleotides not matched to a gene: 4. This CDR3 contains 13 residues. The germline V gene has CDR1 MNHEY and CDR2 SVGEGT.

This chain joins TRBV28 and TRBJ1-2; 8 bases are shared with TRBD1. Germline V CDR1 and CDR2: MDHEN, SYDVKM. Trimming removed 5 bases from V and 0 bases from J; junction bases left unmatched: 5. This CDR3 is built from 15 residues. DNA of the CDR3: TGTGCCAGCAGTAACACAGGGGGATCTAACTATGGCTACACCTTC. Translated, it gives CASSNTGGSNYGYTF.

The chain joins TRBV10-3 to TRBJ1-2; 7 bases agree with TRBD1. The V and J ends lost 6 bases and 4 bases, in that order; junction bases with no gene match: 8. Per germline, CDR1 ENHRY and CDR2 SYGVKD. The CDR3 totals 14 residues. This CDR3 is CAIRGLTGVYGYTF. The CDR3 DNA reads TGTGCCATCAGGGGATTAACAGGGGTCTATGGCTACACCTTC.

The genes are TRBV6-5 and TRBJ1-3; a weak D match, TRBD1 (5 bases). The ends were cut back, 7 bases at V and 1 base at J, with 8 bases in the middle. This CDR3 spans 13 amino acids. Per the germline V gene, CDR1 is MNHEY and CDR2 is SVGAGI. CDR3 residues: CASTPGSGNTIYF. Here the CDR3 DNA reads TGTGCCAGCACCCCAGGGTCTGGAAACACCATATATTTT.

The V and J genes are TRBV27 and TRBJ1-5; 8 bases map to TRBD1. Germline loops: CDR1 MNHEY, CDR2 SMNVEV (reference sequence). The CDR3 has 17 amino acids. After removal of 5 bases from V and 3 bases from J, the junction contained 12 bases not matched to a gene. CDR3 bases: TGTGCCAGCAGTCCAGGGCCAGGACAGGGTTACAATCAGCCCCAGCATTTT. Protein: CASSPGPGQGYNQPQHF.

The chain uses TRBV10-3 and TRBJ1-3; no reliable D call. The CDR3 sequence is 14 residues long. V gave up 6 bases and J gave up 4 bases, with 13 bases separating them. Germline V gene sequence: CDR1 ENHRY, CDR2 SYGVKD. The DNA of the CDR3 is TGTGCCATCAGCCTGGAGAGGCTCGGAAACACCATATATTTT. Its protein is CAISLERLGNTIYF.

The chain links TRBV6-5 to TRBJ1-6; the D gene is possibly TRBD1 (5 bases). V gave up 6 bases and J gave up 10 bases, with 16 bases separating them. Per germline, CDR1 MNHEY and CDR2 SVGAGI. This CDR3 comprises 14 residues. The CDR3 loop reads CASSPDVRGSPLHF. The CDR3 DNA follows: TGTGCCAGCAGCCCAGATGTCCGGGGGTCACCCCTCCACTTT.

The chain couples TRBV11-2 to TRBJ1-1; D is unresolved. The germline V gene encodes CDR1 SGHAT and CDR2 FQNNGV. Trimming removed 0 bases at V and 4 bases at J, with 6 bases between. The CDR3 sequence is 13 residues long. The DNA for the CDR3 is TGTGCCAGCAGCTTAGACAGTGGCACTGAAGCTTTCTTT. It encodes CASSLDSGTEAFF.